The 24 T cell receptor beta chains reported below all come from one sample, sequenced in a study of shared clonotypes between healthy human individuals. Here immunoSEQ multiplex PCR was the method, and the copy in TCRdb shows in-frame clones only, minus some. The table records about 2.4 million clones, 85% to 95% of them present only once. The sample was naive CD4+ T cells sorted from blood. Regarding subset: CD45RA+ positively selected. The receptors originated from a man aged 18 to 30 in good health.

The chain combines TRBV2 with TRBJ2-2; D uncertain. V was trimmed by 6 bases and J by 4 bases, leaving 3 bases between them. Germline values: CDR1 SNHLY, CDR2 FYNNEI. CDR3 length equals 11 residues. The CDR3 is CASRATGELFF. The CDR3 region has the DNA TGTGCCAGCAGAGCCACCGGGGAGCTGTTTTTT.

This chain connects TRBV7-2 to TRBJ1-5, with TRBD1 matching over 7 bases. The V and J ends lost 2 bases and 6 bases, in that order; junction bases with no gene match: 4. Germline V gives CDR1 SGHTA, CDR2 FQGNSA. The CDR3 has 14 residues. CDR3 sequence reads: CASSLTGAGQPQHF. The DNA of the CDR3 is TGTGCCAGCAGCTTAACAGGGGCAGGTCAGCCCCAGCATTTT. The entire variable domain, with the rest obtained from reference TRBV7-2 and TRBJ1-5, is as follows: GAGVSQSPSNKVTEKGKDVELRCDPISGHTALYWYRQSLGQGLEFLIYFQGNSAPDKSGLPSDRFSAERTGGSVSTLTIQRTQQEDSAVYLCASSLTGAGQPQHFGDGTRLSIL.

The chain recombines TRBV6-5 with TRBJ2-5; D perhaps matches TRBD1 (6 bases). The J call is in doubt because the DNA end fits TRBJ2-7 better. Per germline, CDR1 MNHEY and CDR2 SVGAGI. This CDR3 has 15 residues. CDR3 sequence (DNA): TGTGCCAGCAGTTCCGGACAGTACGATCTAAACGAGCAGTACTTC. Encoded protein: CASSSGQYDLNEQYF.

The chain uses TRBV30 and TRBJ1-4; the D is unclear. This CDR3 contains 15 residues. CDR1 and CDR2 (germline): GTSNPN, SVGIG (reference sequence). V gave up 4 bases and J gave up 0 bases, with 12 bases separating them. The CDR3 region is CAWNVRPTTNEKLFF. CDR3 nucleotides: TGTGCCTGGAATGTTCGGCCGACAACTAATGAAAAACTGTTTTTT.

The chain couples TRBV12-1 to TRBJ2-1; TRBD2, the D gene given by the table, was not confirmed from the DNA. TRBV12-1 is an annotated pseudogene. The CDR3 covers 15 residues. CDR3 nucleotides: TGTGCCAGCAGCCCAAAGCGGGAGGGCTGCAATGAGCAGTTCTTC. Its protein product is CASSPKREGCNEQFF.

The chain recombines TRBV5-6 with TRBJ1-2, with a weak D call TRBD1 (6 bases). Trimming removed 3 bases from V and 2 bases from J, with 17 bases in between. Germline V CDR1 and CDR2: SGHDT, YYEEEE. This CDR3 region has 16 residues. CDR3 in DNA: TGTGCCAGCAGCTGGGGTACAGGGAAGTTGAACTATGGCTACACCTTC. It translates to CASSWGTGKLNYGYTF.

As for this clone: At the DNA level, this CDR3 is encoded by other sequences in the same sample as well. V gene TRBV5-4 combines with J gene TRBJ2-1; D not certain. The germline V gene has CDR1 SGHNT and CDR2 YYREEE (reference sequence). V was pared by 0 bases and J by 7 bases, with 8 bases between. CDR3 size: 13 residues. The CDR3 is CASSLVGYNEQFF. In DNA, the CDR3 is TGTGCCAGCAGCTTGGTAGGGTATAATGAGCAGTTCTTC.

The V call is TRBV18, the J call TRBJ2-1; 12 positions match TRBD2. CDR1 is KGHSH and CDR2 is LQKENI in the germline V gene. This CDR3 contains 17 residues. V trimming: 2 bases; J trimming: 6 bases; junction bases outside the gene matches: 8. Written as DNA, the CDR3 is TGTGCCAGCTCACCAACTAGCGGGGGGACCCTCATCAATGAGCAGTTCTTC. Its translation: CASSPTSGGTLINEQFF.

This clone was seen more than once but under ten times. The chain uses TRBV7-9 and TRBJ1-6, with a weak D call TRBD1 (5 bases). V was cut by 4 bases and J by 9 bases, with 13 bases left in between. Per the germline V gene, CDR1 is SEHNR and CDR2 is FQNEAQ (reference sequence). The CDR3 extends over 14 amino acids. This CDR3 reads CASSSLRDGSPLHF. The CDR3 DNA follows: TGTGCCAGCAGCTCCCTGAGGGACGGTTCACCCCTCCACTTT.

CDR3 in DNA: TGCGCCAGCAGCTTGGATGAAGAGACCCAGTACTTC. Protein: CASSLDEETQYF. The chain uses TRBV5-1 and TRBJ2-5; D call uncertain. The germline V gene encodes CDR1 SGHRS and CDR2 YFSETQ. The V end was cut by 0 bases, the J end by 3 bases, with 3 bases between. The CDR3 is 12 amino acids.

The gene calls are TRBV2 and TRBJ2-5, with D perhaps TRBD2 (6 bases). CDR1 is SNHLY, CDR2 FYNNEI, per germline. The V gene lost 6 bases and the J gene lost 4 bases, with 9 bases spanning the gap. The CDR3 has 12 amino acids. The CDR3 DNA sequence: TGTGCCAGCAGGATCGGGGGAGAGACCCAGTACTTC. It is translated as CASRIGGETQYF.

This clone has a handful of counts. The chain links TRBV30 to TRBJ1-1; D unresolved. CDR3 length equals 12 residues. Trimming took 3 bases from V and 6 from J, leaving 11 bases between them. Germline-derived CDR1 and CDR2 are GTSNPN and SVGIG (reference sequence). In DNA, the CDR3 is TGTGCCTGGAGGGTCATCAACCCTGAAGCTTTCTTT. Translation: CAWRVINPEAFF.

Concerning this clone itself: Additional DNA sequences in this sample encode the identical CDR3. The chain employs TRBV25-1 and TRBJ1-5; possible D gene TRBD1, 5 bases. Germline assignment: CDR1 MGHDK and CDR2 SYGVNS. The CDR3 runs to 15 residues. The V end lost 2 bases, the J end lost 2 bases, and 10 bases lay between the germline ends. The CDR3 coding sequence is TGTGCCAGCAGTGAAGGGGGGGGAGGCAATCAGCCCCAGCATTTT. This translates into CASSEGGGGNQPQHF.

The CDR3 loop is CASSLMTKNVAGELFF. DNA of the CDR3: TGTGCCAGCAGCTTAATGACCAAGAACGTAGCCGGGGAGCTGTTTTTT. This chain joins TRBV7-8 and TRBJ2-2; D is unclear. The V and J ends lost 2 bases and 6 bases respectively, with 16 bases between them. Germline CDR1 and CDR2: SGHVS and FQNEAQ. CDR3 length: 16 amino acids.

The rearrangement uses TRBV19 and TRBJ1-6; D is possibly TRBD1 (5 bases). The CDR3 has 15 residues. Per germline, CDR1 LNHDA and CDR2 SQIVND (reference sequence). V was trimmed by 1 base and J by 7 bases, leaving 11 bases between them. The CDR3 loop reads CASSIVGRENSPLHF. The CDR3 coding sequence is TGTGCCAGTAGTATAGTTGGCAGGGAAAATTCACCCCTCCACTTT.

The chain employs TRBV11-2 and TRBJ2-1; D is uncertain. The CDR3 totals 15 residues. The ends were cut back, 3 bases at V and 5 bases at J, with 14 bases in the middle. Per germline, CDR1 SGHAT and CDR2 FQNNGV. The chain's CDR3 is CASSFDIHVNNEQFF. CDR3 DNA: TGTGCCAGCAGCTTCGATATCCATGTCAACAATGAGCAGTTCTTC.

This rearrangement joins TRBV29-1 to TRBJ1-1; TRBD1 is a possible D gene (6 bases). Germline-derived CDR1 and CDR2 are SQVTM and ANQGSEA. Trimming took 5 bases from V and 4 from J, leaving 17 bases between them. The CDR3 is 14 residues long. In DNA form, the CDR3 reads TGCAGCGTTTGGGGGCCCCTCGGTGGCACTGAAGCTTTCTTT. It is translated as CSVWGPLGGTEAFF.

The chain joins TRBV6-5 to TRBJ2-2; perhaps TRBD2 as D (6 bases). The CDR3 contains 14 residues. CDR1 is MNHEY, CDR2 SVGAGI, per germline. V was trimmed by 7 bases and J by 4 bases, leaving 13 bases between them. The CDR3 DNA reads TGTGCCAGCAACCCGGGACTCAGCACCGGGGAGCTGTTTTTT. This codes for CASNPGLSTGELFF.

The chain is built from TRBV5-1 and TRBJ1-2, with unresolved D. The germline CDR1 and CDR2 sequences are SGHRS and YFSETQ. The CDR3 has 15 residues. Trimming took off 0 bases at V and 0 bases at J, with 9 bases between the two ends. CDR3 nucleotide sequence: TGCGCCAGCAGCTTGGGAAGCGGCGCTAACTATGGCTACACCTTC. This codes for CASSLGSGANYGYTF.

V gene TRBV28 combines with J gene TRBJ1-2; TRBD1 might be the D (5 bases). V gave up 7 bases and J gave up 4 bases, with 16 bases separating them. CDR3 length: 14 residues. CDR1 is MDHEN and CDR2 is SYDVKM in the germline V gene. CDR3 in amino acids: CASTSGGKVYGYTF. The CDR3 nucleotides read TGTGCCAGCACCTCTGGGGGGAAAGTCTATGGCTACACCTTC.

V and J are TRBV2 and TRBJ1-4, with 8 positions matching TRBD1. CDR3 length: 15 amino acids. The V segment lost 6 bases and the J segment 4 bases; nucleotides outside the gene matches: 7. The germline gives CDR1 SNHLY, CDR2 FYNNEI. This CDR3 is CASRKSGGRNEKLFF. As DNA, the CDR3 is TGTGCCAGCAGAAAATCAGGGGGCCGTAATGAAAAACTGTTTTTT.

This sequence joins TRBV7-3 and TRBJ2-4; possibly TRBD2 for D (5 bases). Trimming shortened V by 1 base and J by 2 bases, and 9 bases separated the two germline ends. CDR3 size: 15 residues. Germline V CDR1 and CDR2: SGHTA, FQGTGA. The CDR3 DNA reads as TGTGCCAGCAGCTTAAACCCGGGGACCAAAAACATTCAGTACTTC. Its protein product is CASSLNPGTKNIQYF.

This chain joins TRBV7-3 and TRBJ2-7, with D uncertain. V lost 4 bases and J lost 2, with 12 bases in between. Per germline, CDR1 SGHTA and CDR2 FQGTGA. The CDR3 consists of 14 residues. The CDR3 DNA is TGTGCCAGCAGCTCTCTCCCGGGCCCCTACGAGCAGTACTTC. It codes for CASSSLPGPYEQYF.

CDR3 sequence: CASSPSSGALSWPEQYF. In nucleotides, the CDR3 is TGCGCCAGCAGCCCTTCGAGCGGGGCCCTGAGCTGGCCCGAGCAGTACTTC. The chain links TRBV4-3 to TRBJ2-7, with TRBD2 matching 7 bases. J gave up 6 bases and V 4 bases, and 18 bases lay outside the gene matches. The CDR3 is 17 amino acids. Germline CDR1 reads LGHNA; CDR2 reads YSLEER.